This T cell receptor beta chain is from a study of graft-versus-host responses after intestinal transplantation. About the study: Recipients obtained multivisceral, liver-intestinal, or isolated intestinal transplants. Overall study findings and caveats: Early post-transplant HvG declines tracked with peak circulating GvH clone levels. Marrow from the recipient contained GvH clones, some of which had appeared first in ileum or blood. Graft-donor T cell macrochimerism in patients accompanied high graft-versus-host to host-versus-graft clonal ratios in allografts.

Data came from immunoSEQ multiplex PCR; TCRdb stores just in-frame clones and leaves some out. Of some 16,000 clones listed, roughly 82% are singletons. This clone showed up just once. Its antigen remains unknown. Intraepithelial and lamina propria lymphocytes were freed from processed graft tissue. This clonotype was sampled from a human patient who received an intestinal transplant, so some T cells may come from the graft donor. The sample consisted of ileum tissue, taken 17 days after transplant.

The DNA for the CDR3 is TGTGCCAGCAGCAAGCGGGCCAGGGATAGAGATACGCAGTATTTT. Its translation: CASSKRARDRDTQYF. The chain has TRBV11-2 and TRBJ2-3; TRBD2 might be the D (6 bases). The CDR3 contains 15 residues. The germline V and J ends were trimmed by 5 bases and 5 bases, with 17 bases remaining between them. From germline, CDR1 is SGHAT and CDR2 FQNNGV. Drawing the rest from reference TRBV11-2 and TRBJ2-3, the complete variable domain is EAGVAQSPRYKIIEKRQSVAFWCNPISGHATLYWYQQILGQGPKLLIQFQNNGVVDDSQLPKDRFSAERLKGVDSTLKIQPAKLEDSAVYLCASSKRARDRDTQYFGPGTRLTVL.